This record covers a single T cell receptor (beta chain). The antigen is unknown. The CDR3 spans 11 residues. Germline V CDR1 and CDR2: SGHVS, FQNEAQ. V gave up 1 base and J gave up 10 bases, with 7 bases separating them. This sample stems from a study of T cells in Graves' hyperthyroidism and ophthalmopathy. Patients having uncontrolled infection, another autoimmune disease, pregnancy or lactation were not included. Findings of the study overall: The model anticipated ophthalmopathy a median about six months pre-onset.

TCR beta CDR3 region amplification was performed from RNA transcripts. TCR CDR3 regions were first amplified by RT-PCR with HTBI primers. TCRdb independently ran MiXCR on the multiplex PCR reads; one entry per CDR3 protein. The table shows hundreds of thousands of distinct CDR3 sequences, with roughly 46% occurring only once. Sequences were obtained from peripheral blood or thyroid tissue (not recorded which). This receptor was taken from an adult man with Graves' disease, either hyperthyroidism or ophthalmopathy (not recorded which). The V call is TRBV7-8, the J call TRBJ1-2; unclear D gene. CDR3 loop: CASSLGRDYTF. As DNA, the CDR3 is TGTGCCAGCAGCTTAGGGCGGGACTACACCTTC.